Following are 11 T cell receptor beta chains from one sample sequenced in a study of long-term antiretroviral therapy in people with HIV. Samples were assayed with immunoSEQ v3.0 at survey level. Using immunoSEQ multiplex PCR, the repertoire was profiled, and TCRdb retains in-frame clones only, with some absent. The table includes 17,000 or so clones, just under 80% detected once. The sample in question was unsorted PBMCs, obtained nearly 3.3 years after starting antiretroviral therapy. Every receptor here comes from a woman aged 40 to 50 with HIV.

The V gene is TRBV5-1, the J gene TRBJ2-1; 9 bases are a match to TRBD2. V lost 4 bases, J lost 5 bases, and 10 bases stayed unmatched. There are 16 residues in the CDR3. Germline assignment: CDR1 SGHRS and CDR2 YFSETQ. DNA for the CDR3: TGCGCCAGCAGCCCGCCAACTAGCGGGTCCAACAATGAGCAGTTCTTC. It is translated as CASSPPTSGSNNEQFF.

This clone was counted once. The rearrangement links TRBV5-4 to TRBJ2-7, with 10 positions matching TRBD1. The CDR3 covers 15 residues. V dropped 4 bases and J dropped 1; count of bases not matched to a gene: 5. Germline V gene data show CDR1 as SGHNT and CDR2 as YYREEE (reference sequence). The CDR3 bases are TGTGCCAGCAGCCTAGACAGGGGGCGTTCCTACGAGCAGTACTTC. This sequence encodes CASSLDRGRSYEQYF.

A few counts support this clone. The V gene is TRBV9, the J gene TRBJ1-4; tentative D call: TRBD1 (5 bases). The CDR3 spans 14 residues. Germline V gene sequence: CDR1 SGDLS, CDR2 YYNGEE. Deletions cut 2 bases from V and 0 bases from J, with 5 bases between. The CDR3 here is CASSVTATNEKLFF. The CDR3 DNA is TGTGCCAGCAGCGTGACAGCAACTAATGAAAAACTGTTTTTT.

The V gene is TRBV10-3, the J gene TRBJ2-2, with unresolved D. The V end was cut by 9 bases, the J end by 7 bases, with 12 bases between. Germline V gene data show CDR1 as ENHRY and CDR2 as SYGVKD. The CDR3 loop spans 12 amino acids. The CDR3 bases are TGTGCCATTGATAAGGGTGGCGGGGAGCTGTTTTTT. Amino acids: CAIDKGGGELFF.

This clone was counted between two and nine times. In DNA, the CDR3 is TGTGCCAGCTCACCACCTATTCGGGGAGGCTCCTACGAGCAGTACTTC. It yields the protein CASSPPIRGGSYEQYF. This chain links TRBV18 with TRBJ2-7, with D perhaps TRBD2 (6 bases). V was pared by 0 bases and J by 0 bases, with 12 bases between. The length of the CDR3 is 16 residues. Per the germline V gene, CDR1 is KGHSH and CDR2 is LQKENI.

The V and J genes are TRBV19 and TRBJ2-1; unclear D gene. Germline-derived CDR1 and CDR2 are LNHDA and SQIVND (reference sequence). The ends were cut back, 3 bases at V and 3 bases at J, with 9 bases in the middle. CDR3 length: 14 amino acids. CDR3 residues: CASSMGLNYNEQFF. The CDR3 coding sequence is TGTGCCAGTAGTATGGGTCTGAACTACAATGAGCAGTTCTTC.

This chain uses TRBV5-5 with TRBJ1-2, with D possibly TRBD1 on 5 matching bases. The CDR3 consists of 15 residues. Germline loops: CDR1 SGHKS, CDR2 YYEKEE (reference sequence). The V end was cut by 4 bases, the J end by 1 base, with 14 bases between. The CDR3 loop reads CASSRTEGFNYGYTF. The CDR3 bases are TGTGCCAGCAGCCGGACGGAGGGGTTTAACTATGGCTACACCTTC.

The CDR3 loop reads CASSSRGGRTDTQYF. In DNA, the CDR3 is TGTGCCAGCAGCTCGCGGGGGGGTCGCACAGATACGCAGTATTTT. The V gene is TRBV7-2, the J gene TRBJ2-3; the match to TRBD2 covers 9 bases. The CDR3 is 15 residues long. Germline loops: CDR1 SGHTA, CDR2 FQGNSA. Losses at the gene ends were 4 bases for V and 1 base for J; bases not matched to a gene: 3.

In this sample, this clone turned up once. The gene calls are TRBV27 and TRBJ1-2; D remains ambiguous. The V gene lost 6 bases and the J gene lost 14 bases, with 22 bases spanning the gap. Germline V gene lookup returns CDR1 MNHEY and CDR2 SMNVEV (reference sequence). This CDR3 region has 13 residues. CDR3 amino acids: CASSEQPGLSETF. The CDR3 region has the DNA TGTGCCAGCAGCGAACAGCCCGGTTTGTCTGAAACCTTC.

This CDR3 is CASSVGAGGYQETQYF. The CDR3 nucleotides read TGTGCCAGCAGCGTAGGAGCGGGGGGGTATCAAGAGACCCAGTACTTC. The chain uses TRBV9 and TRBJ2-5; 10 bases fit TRBD2. Trimming at V came to 0 bases and at J to 2 bases, leaving 4 bases not matched to a gene. The germline CDR1 and CDR2 sequences are SGDLS and YYNGEE. The CDR3 length is 16 residues.

The rearrangement links TRBV5-5 to TRBJ1-6; D remains unclear. This CDR3 region has 13 residues. Germline V CDR1 and CDR2: SGHKS, YYEKEE (reference sequence). Trimming stripped 0 bases from V and 13 bases from J, with 11 bases between. CDR3 region: CASSLEDGLPLHF. For the CDR3, the DNA is TGTGCCAGCAGCTTGGAGGACGGCCTCCCCCTCCACTTT.